These 7 T cell receptor beta chains share one sample of origin, sequenced in a study of T-cell reconstitution after alpha-beta-depleted transplantation in children (dated by TCRdb to the mid-2010s). Receptors were amplified or captured by PCR. Instrument used: Illumina HiSeq 2500. To normalize quantification of the TCRbeta repertoire, the TCR libraries were built with molecular barcoding that relied on unique molecular identifiers. TCRdb passed the public sequencing reads through fastp at Q25 and MiXCR, retaining productive beta sequences. Rows merge per CDR3 protein into single entries with the most common DNA and genes. Within this sample are tens of thousands of distinct CDR3 sequences, with roughly 6.6% of them counted one time only. More than 2.5% of the sample is in the top ten clones. The source material was PBMCs from the stem cell graft donor, sampled from the stem cell graft. The receptors come from a human donor who donated a stem cell graft to a child with acute lymphoblastic leukemia.

This clonotype was detected many times. This chain connects TRBV9 to TRBJ2-7, with 10 bases that match TRBD2. The CDR3 has 15 residues. Germline CDR1 reads SGDLS; CDR2 reads YYNGEE. With 3 bases clipped from V and 3 bases from J, the junction kept 6 bases outside the gene matches. The CDR3 coding sequence is TGTGCCAGCAGCGCAGGACTAGCGGATCACTACGAGCAGTACTTC. Protein product: CASSAGLADHYEQYF.

This clonotype was counted ten times or more. This chain connects TRBV5-1 to TRBJ2-1; TRBD2 matches at 12 bases. CDR1 and CDR2 from the germline V gene are SGHRS and YFSETQ. The V segment lost 0 bases and the J segment 10 bases; nucleotides outside the gene matches: 5. This CDR3 is built from 15 residues. The CDR3: CASSLALAGGYEQFF. In DNA form, the CDR3 reads TGCGCCAGCAGCTTGGCTCTAGCGGGGGGGTACGAGCAGTTCTTC. The full variable domain, its missing parts supplied by reference TRBV5-1 and TRBJ2-1, is KAGVTQTPRYLIKTRGQQVTLSCSPISGHRSVSWYQQTPGQGLQFLFEYFSETQRNKGNFPGRFSGRQFSNSRSEMNVSTLELGDSALYLCASSLALAGGYEQFFGPGTRLTVL.

This clonotype was counted at least ten times. V gene TRBV29-1 combines with J gene TRBJ2-7; a weak D match, TRBD1 (6 bases). This CDR3 has 13 amino acids. The V end was cut by 4 bases, the J end by 3 bases, with 13 bases between. Germline values: CDR1 SQVTM, CDR2 ANQGSEA. The CDR3 region is CSVGSDSLYEQYF. DNA of the CDR3: TGCAGCGTTGGGTCGGACAGTCTCTACGAGCAGTACTTC.

This clonotype came up many times. The J gene is TRBJ2-3, the V gene TRBV29-1, with no clear D. The V gene lost 6 bases and the J gene lost 1 base, with 14 bases spanning the gap. The length of the CDR3 is 14 residues. CDR1 is SQVTM and CDR2 is ANQGSEA in the germline V gene. This chain's CDR3 is CSVGPLIRTDTQYF. Written as DNA, the CDR3 is TGCAGCGTGGGTCCTTTGATTCGCACAGATACGCAGTATTTT.

The chain has TRBV5-5 and TRBJ1-1; a possible D gene is TRBD1 (6 bases). The CDR3 consists of 15 residues. Trimming pared 4 bases from V and 0 bases from J, leaving 13 bases between. Germline V gene sequence: CDR1 SGHKS, CDR2 YYEKEE (reference sequence). The CDR3 region is CASSIGQIMNTEAFF. The DNA for the CDR3 is TGTGCCAGCAGCATAGGACAGATCATGAACACTGAAGCTTTCTTT. The full variable domain, its missing parts supplied by reference TRBV5-5 and TRBJ1-1, is DAGVTQSPTHLIKTRGQQVTLRCSPISGHKSVSWYQQVLGQGPQFIFQYYEKEERGRGNFPDRFSARQFPNYSSELNVNALLLGDSALYLCASSIGQIMNTEAFFGQGTRLTVV.

This clonotype appeared many times. The chain joins TRBV5-5 to TRBJ1-5, with a possible D match to TRBD1 (6 bases). The CDR3 is 16 residues long. Germline V CDR1 and CDR2: SGHKS, YYEKEE (reference sequence). The ends were cut back, 0 bases at V and 1 base at J, with 11 bases in the middle. CDR3 coding DNA: TGTGCCAGCAGCTTGGAAGGGGGTAGGAGCAATCAGCCCCAGCATTTT. Translation: CASSLEGGRSNQPQHF.

This clonotype showed up many times. The V and J genes are TRBV6-5 and TRBJ2-1; D is unresolved. The CDR3 is 12 residues long. Germline V lookup: CDR1 MNHEY, CDR2 SVGAGI. The V end lost 7 bases, the J end lost 3 bases, and 7 bases lay between the germline ends. The DNA of the CDR3 is TGTGCCAGCAAGGGCAGCTACAATGAGCAGTTCTTC. This sequence encodes CASKGSYNEQFF.